The clone carrying this T cell receptor (beta chain) was observed a handful of times. What it binds is not known. Researchers reported sorting CD4+ naive, central memory, regulatory and stem cell-like memory cells via CD45RO/CCR7/CD25/CD127/CD95/CD27. This CDR3 contains 15 residues. CDR1 is LGHNA and CDR2 is YSLEER in the germline V gene. Trimming stripped 1 base from V and 3 bases from J, with 7 bases between. This entry comes from a study of beta chain features in type 1 diabetes. On the study more broadly: All samples combined gave roughly 100 million sorted cells for examination. Study-level findings and limits: TCRB CDR3s from Type 1 diabetes patients were moderately but significantly shorter in all four CD4+ subsets.

Expressed TCRB transcripts were sequenced because the isolated RNA had all been reverse transcribed beforehand. About 3.7 million reads on average were seen across naive, central memory and regulatory T cell samples. Generated by immunoSEQ multiplex PCR, the TCRdb table keeps only in-frame clones and is missing some. The sample carries 500,000 to 800,000 clones, roughly an eighth recorded once. This rearrangement joins TRBV4-3 to TRBJ1-6; D perhaps matches TRBD1 (5 bases). The TCR originated in a man in his thirties or forties with type 1 diabetes. The specimen sequenced was naive CD4+ T cells from blood. The chain's CDR3 is CASSQGQFYNSPLHF. In nucleotides, the CDR3 is TGCGCCAGCAGCCAAGGACAGTTCTATAATTCACCCCTCCACTTT.